This T cell receptor beta chain was obtained from a study of T cells in Graves' hyperthyroidism and ophthalmopathy. Germline CDR1 MDHEN, CDR2 SYDVKM. Trimming left V 6 bases short and J 7 bases short, with 19 bases between. The CDR3 loop spans 14 amino acids. The CDR3 regions of TCR beta were amplified from RNA transcripts. The study used the HTBI primer set for a first-round RT-PCR of the TCR CDR3. MiXCR, applied by TCRdb to the multiplex PCR reads, yields one record per CDR3 protein. The repertoire holds roughly 700,000 distinct CDR3 sequences, about a third seen once, with roughly 31% in the top ten.

This TCR came from a woman in her forties with Graves' hyperthyroidism. The genes are TRBV28 and TRBJ2-7, with a possible D match to TRBD2 (5 bases). Input material: blood. The CDR3 here is CASSRGMPPWEQYF. The CDR3 DNA is TGTGCCAGCAGCCGAGGGATGCCCCCTTGGGAGCAGTACTTC.